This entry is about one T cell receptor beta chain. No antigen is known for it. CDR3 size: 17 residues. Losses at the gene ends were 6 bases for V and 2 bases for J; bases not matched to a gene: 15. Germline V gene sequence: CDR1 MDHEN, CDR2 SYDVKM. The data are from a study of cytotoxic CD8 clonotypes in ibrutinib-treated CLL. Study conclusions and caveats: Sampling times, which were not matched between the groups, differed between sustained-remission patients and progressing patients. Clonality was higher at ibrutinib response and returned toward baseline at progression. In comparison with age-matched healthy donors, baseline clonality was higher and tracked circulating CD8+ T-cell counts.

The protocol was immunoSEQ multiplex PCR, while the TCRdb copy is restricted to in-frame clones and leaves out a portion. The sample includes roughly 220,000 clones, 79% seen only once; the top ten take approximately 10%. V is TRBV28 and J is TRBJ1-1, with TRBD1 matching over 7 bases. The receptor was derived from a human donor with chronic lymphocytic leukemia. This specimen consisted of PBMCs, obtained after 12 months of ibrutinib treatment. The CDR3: CASSLSRWGQYNTEAFF. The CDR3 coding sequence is TGTGCCAGCAGCCTATCCAGATGGGGACAGTATAACACTGAAGCTTTCTTT. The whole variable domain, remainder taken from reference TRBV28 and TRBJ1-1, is DVKVTQSSRYLVKRTGEKVFLECVQDMDHENMFWYRQDPGLGLRLIYFSYDVKMKEKGDIPEGYSVSREKKERFSLILESASTNQTSMYLCASSLSRWGQYNTEAFFGQGTRLTVV.